This T cell receptor beta chain is from a study of T-cell reconstitution after alpha-beta-depleted transplantation in children. Overall study findings and caveats: Several hundred expanded graft clones reportedly gave rise to the alpha-beta T cells present about two months after transplant. Day-60 TCRbeta diversity that was high in some patients was derived from surviving recipient T cells and thymic progenitors.

This clonotype was recorded at least ten times. Its antigen is unidentified. The CDR3 spans 13 residues. Trimming removed 6 bases at V and 6 bases at J, with 12 bases between. Unique molecular identifiers featured in how the TCRbeta library was prepared. Each CDR3 protein gets one entry after TCRdb re-called the PCR reads with MiXCR. This sample has roughly 240,000 distinct CDR3 sequences, with 8.2% found just once. Here the sequenced sample was PBMCs, mostly from graft donor cells, taken 180 days after TCRalphabeta/CD19-depleted stem cell transplant. The J gene is TRBJ1-5, the V gene TRBV12-3 or TRBV12-4; tentatively, D is TRBD1 (5 bases). The receptor comes from a male patient younger than 18 who had a stem cell transplant for acute lymphoblastic leukemia, so the T cells may come from the graft donor. For the CDR3, the DNA is TGTGCCAGCAGCCAGGGATTGACTCAGCCCCAGCATTTT. Protein sequence: CASSQGLTQPQHF.